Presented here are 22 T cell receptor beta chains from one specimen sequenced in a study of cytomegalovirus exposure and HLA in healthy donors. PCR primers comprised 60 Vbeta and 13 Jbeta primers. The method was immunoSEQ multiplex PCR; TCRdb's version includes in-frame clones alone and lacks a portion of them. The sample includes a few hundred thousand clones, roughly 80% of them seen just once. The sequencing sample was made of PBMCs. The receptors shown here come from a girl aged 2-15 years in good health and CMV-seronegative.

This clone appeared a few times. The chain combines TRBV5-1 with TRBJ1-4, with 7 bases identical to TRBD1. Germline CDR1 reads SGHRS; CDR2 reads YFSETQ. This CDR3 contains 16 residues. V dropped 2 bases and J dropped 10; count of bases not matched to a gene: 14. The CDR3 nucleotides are TGCGCCAGCAGCTTAGCTATCGGACAGGACCCCAGAAAACTGTTTTTT. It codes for CASSLAIGQDPRKLFF.

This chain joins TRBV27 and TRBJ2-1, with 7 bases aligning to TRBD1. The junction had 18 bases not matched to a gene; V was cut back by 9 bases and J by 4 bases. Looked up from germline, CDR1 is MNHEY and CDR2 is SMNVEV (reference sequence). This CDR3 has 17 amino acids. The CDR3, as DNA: TGTGCCAGTCGGGACAGAGGTTATAGGCGGGCGTACAATGAGCAGTTCTTC. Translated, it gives CASRDRGYRRAYNEQFF.

The CDR3 protein is CASSPRAGGTDTQYF. CDR3 sequence (DNA): TGTGCCAGCAGCCCACGGGCGGGGGGAACAGATACGCAGTATTTT. This chain links TRBV11-2 with TRBJ2-3, with 8 bases identical to TRBD2. V gave up 5 bases and J gave up 3 bases; unmatched junction bases: 7. This CDR3 contains 15 residues. Per germline, CDR1 SGHAT and CDR2 FQNNGV. Complete variable domain (other parts from reference TRBV11-2 and TRBJ2-3): EAGVAQSPRYKIIEKRQSVAFWCNPISGHATLYWYQQILGQGPKLLIQFQNNGVVDDSQLPKDRFSAERLKGVDSTLKIQPAKLEDSAVYLCASSPRAGGTDTQYFGPGTRLTVL.

The DNA of the CDR3 is TGCGCCAGCAGCATGCGGGTTCCCCCAGCGGTTGAGCAGTTCTTC. It translates to CASSMRVPPAVEQFF. The chain recombines TRBV5-1 with TRBJ2-1; possible D gene TRBD2, 5 bases. CDR1 and CDR2 (germline): SGHRS, YFSETQ. The V end was cut by 4 bases, the J end by 9 bases, with 20 bases between. This CDR3 comprises 15 residues.

The CDR3 sequence is CASSFWGRGGTQYF. CDR3 in DNA: TGTGCCAGCAGTTTTTGGGGGAGGGGTGGTACGCAGTATTTT. The chain recombines TRBV28 with TRBJ2-3; 7 bases match TRBD2. The CDR3 spans 14 residues. CDR1 is MDHEN, CDR2 SYDVKM, per germline. The junction had 8 bases not matched to a gene; V was cut back by 3 bases and J by 8 bases.

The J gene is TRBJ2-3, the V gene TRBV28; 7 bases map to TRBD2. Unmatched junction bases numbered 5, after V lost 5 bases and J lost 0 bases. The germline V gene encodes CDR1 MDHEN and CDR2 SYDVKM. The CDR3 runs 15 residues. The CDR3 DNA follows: TGTGCCAGCAGTGCTCCTAGCGGAAGCACAGATACGCAGTATTTT. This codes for CASSAPSGSTDTQYF.

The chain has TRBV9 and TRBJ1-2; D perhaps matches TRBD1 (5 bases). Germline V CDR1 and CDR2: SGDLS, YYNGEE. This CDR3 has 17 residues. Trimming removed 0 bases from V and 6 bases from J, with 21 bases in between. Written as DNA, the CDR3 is TGTGCCAGCAGCGTAGACCCCACCCCGGGCAGGGTAAATGGCTACACCTTC. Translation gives CASSVDPTPGRVNGYTF.

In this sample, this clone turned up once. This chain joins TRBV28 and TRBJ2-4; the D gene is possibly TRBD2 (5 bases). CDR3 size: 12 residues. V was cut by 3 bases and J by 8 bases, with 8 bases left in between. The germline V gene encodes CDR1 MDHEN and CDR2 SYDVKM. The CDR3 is CASSFSEDIQYF. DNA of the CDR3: TGTGCCAGCAGTTTTAGCGAGGACATTCAGTACTTC.

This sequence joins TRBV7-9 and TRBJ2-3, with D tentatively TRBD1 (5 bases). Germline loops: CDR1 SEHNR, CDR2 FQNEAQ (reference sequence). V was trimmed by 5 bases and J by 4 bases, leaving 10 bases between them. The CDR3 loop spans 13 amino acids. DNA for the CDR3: TGTGCCAGCAGCCCGCAGGGCGCAGATACGCAGTATTTT. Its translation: CASSPQGADTQYF.

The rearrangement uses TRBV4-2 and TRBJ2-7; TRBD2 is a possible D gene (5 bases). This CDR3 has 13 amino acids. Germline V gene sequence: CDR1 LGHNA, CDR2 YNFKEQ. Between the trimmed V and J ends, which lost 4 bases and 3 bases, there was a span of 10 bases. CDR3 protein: CASSPPAGYEQYF. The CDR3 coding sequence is TGTGCCAGCAGCCCTCCGGCGGGCTACGAGCAGTACTTC.

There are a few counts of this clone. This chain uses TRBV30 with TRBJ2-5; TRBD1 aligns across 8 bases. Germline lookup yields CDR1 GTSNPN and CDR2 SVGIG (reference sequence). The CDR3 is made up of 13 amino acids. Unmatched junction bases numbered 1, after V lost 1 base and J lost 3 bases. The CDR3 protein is CAWSDRGKETQYF. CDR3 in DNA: TGTGCCTGGAGTGACAGGGGGAAAGAGACCCAGTACTTC. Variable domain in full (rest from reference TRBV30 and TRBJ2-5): SQTIHQWPATLVQPVGSPLSLECTVEGTSNPNLYWYRQAAGRGLQLLFYSVGIGQISSEVPQNLSASRPQDRQFILSSKKLLLSDSGFYLCAWSDRGKETQYFGPGTRLLVL.

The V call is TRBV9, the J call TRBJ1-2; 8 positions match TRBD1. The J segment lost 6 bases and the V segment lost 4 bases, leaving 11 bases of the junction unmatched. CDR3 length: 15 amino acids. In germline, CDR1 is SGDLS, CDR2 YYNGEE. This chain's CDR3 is CASSPMDRASHGYTF. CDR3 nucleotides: TGTGCCAGCAGCCCAATGGACAGGGCGTCACATGGCTACACCTTC.

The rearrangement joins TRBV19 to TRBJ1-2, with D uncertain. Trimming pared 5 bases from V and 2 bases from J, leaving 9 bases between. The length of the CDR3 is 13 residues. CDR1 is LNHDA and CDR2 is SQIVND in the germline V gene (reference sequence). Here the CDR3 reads CASSFGENYGYTF. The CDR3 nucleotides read TGTGCCAGTAGTTTCGGGGAGAACTATGGCTACACCTTC.

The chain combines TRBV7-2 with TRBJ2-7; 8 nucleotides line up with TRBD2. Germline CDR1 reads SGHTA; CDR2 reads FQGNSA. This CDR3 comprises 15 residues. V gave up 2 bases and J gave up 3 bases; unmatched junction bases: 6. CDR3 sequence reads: CASSLTAGGRYEQYF. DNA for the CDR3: TGTGCCAGCAGCTTAACGGCGGGGGGTCGCTACGAGCAGTACTTC. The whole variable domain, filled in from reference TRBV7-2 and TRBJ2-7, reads GAGVSQSPSNKVTEKGKDVELRCDPISGHTALYWYRQSLGQGLEFLIYFQGNSAPDKSGLPSDRFSAERTGGSVSTLTIQRTQQEDSAVYLCASSLTAGGRYEQYFGPGTRLTVT.

The CDR3 spells CASSHAGNEAFF. In DNA form, the CDR3 reads TGTGCCAGTAGCCATGCAGGAAATGAAGCTTTCTTT. The rearrangement uses TRBV19 and TRBJ1-1; D unresolved. Looked up from germline, CDR1 is LNHDA and CDR2 is SQIVND (reference sequence). The ends were cut back, 6 bases at V and 7 bases at J, with 12 bases in the middle. This CDR3 is 12 amino acids long.

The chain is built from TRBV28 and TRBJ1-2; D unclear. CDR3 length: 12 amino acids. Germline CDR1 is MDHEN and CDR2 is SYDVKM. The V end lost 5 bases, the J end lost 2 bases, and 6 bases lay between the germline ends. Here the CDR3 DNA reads TGTGCCAGCAGTCCCCCGAACTATGGCTACACCTTC. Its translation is CASSPPNYGYTF.

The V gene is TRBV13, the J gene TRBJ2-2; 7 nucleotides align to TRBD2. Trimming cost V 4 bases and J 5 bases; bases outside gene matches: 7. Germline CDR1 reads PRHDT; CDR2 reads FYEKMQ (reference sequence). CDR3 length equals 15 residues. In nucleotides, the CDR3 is TGTGCCAGCAGCTCCGGACTAGAGGAGACCGGGGAGCTGTTTTTT. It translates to CASSSGLEETGELFF.

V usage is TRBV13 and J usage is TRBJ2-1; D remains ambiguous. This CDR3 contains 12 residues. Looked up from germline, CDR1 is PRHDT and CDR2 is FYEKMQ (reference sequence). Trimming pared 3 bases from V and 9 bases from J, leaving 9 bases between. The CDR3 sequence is CASSLRELEQFF. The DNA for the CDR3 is TGTGCCAGCAGCTTGAGAGAGCTTGAGCAGTTCTTC.

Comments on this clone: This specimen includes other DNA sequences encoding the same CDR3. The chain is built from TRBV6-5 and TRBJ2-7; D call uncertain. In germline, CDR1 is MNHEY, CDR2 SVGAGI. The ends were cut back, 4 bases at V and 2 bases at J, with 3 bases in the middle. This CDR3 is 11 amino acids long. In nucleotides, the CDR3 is TGTGCCAGCAGTTCTACCTACGAGCAGTACTTC. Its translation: CASSSTYEQYF.

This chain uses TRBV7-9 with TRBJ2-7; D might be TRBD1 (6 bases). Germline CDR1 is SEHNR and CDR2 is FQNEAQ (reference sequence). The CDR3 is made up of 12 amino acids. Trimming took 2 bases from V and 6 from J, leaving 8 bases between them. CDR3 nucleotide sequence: TGTGCCAGCAGCTTAACAGGGACCGAGCAGTACTTC. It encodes CASSLTGTEQYF.

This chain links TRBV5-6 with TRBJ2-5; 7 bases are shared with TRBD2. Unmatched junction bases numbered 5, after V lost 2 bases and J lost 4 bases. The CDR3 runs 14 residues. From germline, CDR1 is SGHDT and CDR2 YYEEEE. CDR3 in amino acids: CASSLAGLRETQYF. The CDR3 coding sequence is TGTGCCAGCAGCTTAGCGGGACTGCGAGAGACCCAGTACTTC. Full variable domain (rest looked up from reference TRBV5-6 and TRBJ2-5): DAGVTQSPTHLIKTRGQQVTLRCSPKSGHDTVSWYQQALGQGPQFIFQYYEEEERQRGNFPDRFSGHQFPNYSSELNVNALLLGDSALYLCASSLAGLRETQYFGPGTRLLVL.

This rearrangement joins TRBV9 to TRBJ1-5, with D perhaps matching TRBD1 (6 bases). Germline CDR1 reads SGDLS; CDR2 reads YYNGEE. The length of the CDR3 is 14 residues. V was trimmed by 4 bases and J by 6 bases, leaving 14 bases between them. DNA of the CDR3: TGTGCCAGCAGCTTGGCGGGGGCCAGTCAGCCCCAGCATTTT. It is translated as CASSLAGASQPQHF. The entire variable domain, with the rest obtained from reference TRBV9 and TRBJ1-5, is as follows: DSGVTQTPKHLITATGQRVTLRCSPRSGDLSVYWYQQSLDQGLQFLIQYYNGEERAKGNILERFSAQQFPDLHSELNLSSLELGDSALYFCASSLAGASQPQHFGDGTRLSIL.